The entry below gives a single TCR beta chain sequence along with its context. This clone was observed a handful of times. Its antigen specificity is not known. The sample holds no much larger clone one base away, and base qualities are not on file. This sample is part of a study of shared clonotypes between healthy human individuals (dated by TCRdb to 2018 to 2020). In terms of the full investigation: Two women and a few men aged 18 to 49 years were included in the cohort. For each donor, CD4 naive and CD4 memory were each run on three plates, CD8 naive on two plates, and CD8 memory on one plate. Blood TCR repertoires of 5 or 6 healthy adults were deeply sequenced to estimate repertoire size and the extent of clonotype sharing between individuals. To increase sequencing depth and limit assay-specific biases, TCR repertoire library preparation and sequencing were carried out by different laboratories using diverse techniques. Between about 0.8 and 9.5 billion PBMCs per donor were obtained by leukapheresis.

Here is what the overall study found, with its caveats: Clonotypes shared by all four sorted-subset donors showed higher generation probabilities than non-shared clonotypes. Estimated clonotype richness was generally larger for naive than for memory subsets. Incomplete sequencing was indicated by rarefaction of sorted-subset datasets, despite the large sequencing depth. Pairwise subsampling indicated that sequencing depth was expected to affect the degree of clonotype sharing among donors. Sharing across a few donors was observed for about 5% of naive CD4, 3% to 3.5% of naive CD8, about 2.3% of memory CD4, and around 0.4% of memory CD8 clonotypes. Sampling was restricted to blood, and TCR repertoires in tissue are likely to differ from TCR repertoires in blood. The genetic and exposure-history diversity represented was limited by the small number of donors.

Using the deep immunoSEQ assay, multiplex PCR amplified TCR CDR3 regions from genomic DNA. Extracted genomic DNA from each cell subset was spread evenly across all wells of several immunoSEQ 96-well plates, with each plate serving as a replicate. For sorted subsets, 200 ng of genomic DNA, equivalent to 25,000 to 35,000 T cell genomes, went into each replicate PCR. Purified libraries were quantified with a Qubit 3.0 fluorometer, sized on a Bioanalyzer 2100, and re-quantified with the KAPA Library Quantification kit. Each immunoSEQ 96-well plate was sequenced on its own single-read 150-cycle Illumina NextSeq 550 flow cell. The authors' analysis ran thus. Because only junctional sequences without quality scores were contained in the immunoSEQ output, filtering matching that applied to full-length reads could not be performed. To assign V/J genes and CDR3, sequences were annotated using PyIR, a Python wrapper for IgBLAST v1.9, with IMGT germline references. Reads were removed for weak V/J assignments (E-value above 1e-6), missing CDR3, stop codons, out-of-frame junctions, or ambiguous translated residues. A V3J clonotype was defined by an identical inferred V gene, J gene, and CDR3 amino acid sequence. Percentage overlap between repertoires was computed as shared unique clonotypes divided by the size of the smaller repertoire. Three approaches were used to assess repertoire richness: RTK rarefaction, the Chao1 estimator, and Recon v2.1 estimates of unobserved clonotypes. For all TCRbeta clonotypes obtained by the gDNA method from a handful of donors, generation probabilities were computed with OLGA. Here the immuneACCESS table is served through TCRdb, limited to in-frame sequences with V and J called. Missing clones are a known gap in these copies; in checked studies unresolved V genes cover under half, and the rest lacks a known reason. That table supplies the V and J calls and clone size; D and trimming were determined from the DNA. This sample is represented by about 980,000 clones; around 80% of them were singletons. Jointly, the top ten make up about 1.5% of the sample.

Sequences LNHDA (CDR1) and SQIVND (CDR2) are obtained from the germline V gene (reference sequence). The CDR3 numbers 14 residues from cysteine through phenylalanine. Left in the record is the CDR3 DNA by itself, 42 bases read in frame from the first base. The junction shows trimming of 6 bases on V and 2 bases on J, plus 14 bases between the germline ends. Donors were healthy HIV-negative adults with no recently reported acute infections or vaccinations. Every donor was a Caucasian adult living in Nashville, Tennessee, USA. CD4+ T cells were enriched by magnetic negative selection, after which naive cells were positively selected on CD45RA and the negative fraction was taken as the memory subset. Blood was collected by leukapheresis, and PBMCs were isolated by Ficoll-Histopaque density gradient centrifugation and then cryopreserved in liquid nitrogen vapor phase. Analytical flow cytometry was used to check the purity and quantity of every magnetically sorted T cell population. Genomic DNA was isolated from each sorted fraction and quantified by UV absorbance on a Nanodrop 2000c.

The clonotype was recovered from a man aged 18 to 35 in good health. The sequencing sample was made of memory CD4+ T cells sorted from blood. This specimen's cell subset or site label, interpreted: CD45RA-negative fraction. The chain employs TRBV19 and TRBJ2-7; TRBD2 is a weak D gene call, 6 bases matching. CDR3 sequence: CASRSGRGAYEQYF. The bases read TGTGCCAGTAGATCGGGGCGGGGCGCCTACGAGCAGTACTTC.